The next 32 T cell receptor beta chains were all read from a single sample in a study of cytomegalovirus exposure and HLA in healthy donors. Primers for the PCR totalled 60 Vbeta and 13 Jbeta. Sequencing was performed with immunoSEQ multiplex PCR; in TCRdb, only in-frame clones are kept and a portion is missing. The sample lists fewer than 110,000 clones, about 74% seen once, with around 15% in the top ten. The sample taken for sequencing was PBMCs. The receptors were sampled from a woman aged 40 to 55 in good health and CMV-seropositive.

The CDR3 coding sequence is TGTGCCTGGAGTGTACCAGGGGGGCCGGCTAGCACAGATACGCAGTATTTT. This sequence encodes CAWSVPGGPASTDTQYF. The V gene is TRBV30, the J gene TRBJ2-3; D may be TRBD1 (7 bases). The CDR3 sequence is 17 residues long. The V end lost 0 bases, the J end lost 0 bases, and 16 bases lay between the germline ends. Looked up from germline, CDR1 is GTSNPN and CDR2 is SVGIG (reference sequence).

Details on this clone: Other DNA sequences from this sample encode an identical CDR3 as well. The V and J genes are TRBV30 and TRBJ2-2; TRBD2 matches at 7 bases. This CDR3 is 15 amino acids long. Losses at the gene ends were 0 bases for V and 5 bases for J; bases not matched to a gene: 6. From germline, CDR1 is GTSNPN and CDR2 SVGIG (reference sequence). In nucleotides, the CDR3 is TGTGCCTGGAGTGTAGAAGCAGCGGGGACCGGGGAGCTGTTTTTT. It yields the protein CAWSVEAAGTGELFF.

This clone was observed a handful of times. This chain connects TRBV4-1 to TRBJ1-5, with 8 bases matching TRBD1. This CDR3 region has 15 residues. CDR1 is MGHRA and CDR2 is YSYEKL in the germline V gene. V gave up 2 bases and J gave up 6 bases; unmatched junction bases: 6. CDR3 residues: CASSQQGAKSQPQHF. The DNA of the CDR3 is TGCGCCAGCAGCCAACAGGGGGCGAAATCTCAGCCCCAGCATTTT.

The rearrangement joins TRBV19 to TRBJ1-2; 7 bases are a match to TRBD1. The CDR3 has 14 residues. With 6 bases clipped from V and 3 bases from J, the junction kept 7 bases outside the gene matches. The germline CDR1 and CDR2 sequences are LNHDA and SQIVND (reference sequence). The CDR3 reads CASRAGQDDYGYTF. The CDR3 nucleotides are TGTGCCAGTAGGGCTGGACAGGACGACTATGGCTACACCTTC. The full variable domain, completed using reference TRBV19 and TRBJ1-2, is DGGITQSPKYLFRKEGQNVTLSCEQNLNHDAMYWYRQDPGQGLRLIYYSQIVNDFQKGDIAEGYSVSREKKESFPLTVTSAQKNPTAFYLCASRAGQDDYGYTFGSGTRLTVV.

The chain carries TRBV30 and TRBJ2-5, with 7 bases matching TRBD1. This CDR3 has 13 residues. Germline CDR1 and CDR2: GTSNPN and SVGIG (reference sequence). Trimming at V came to 5 bases and at J to 6 bases, leaving 9 bases not matched to a gene. The CDR3 loop reads CAWETGDTQTQYF. The CDR3 DNA reads TGTGCCTGGGAAACAGGGGACACGCAGACCCAGTACTTC.

This clone was recorded a few times. The rearrangement uses TRBV6-6 and TRBJ1-3; maybe TRBD1 (6 bases). Trimming left V 5 bases short and J 4 bases short, with 6 bases between. The CDR3 runs 12 residues. Germline V CDR1 and CDR2: MNHNY, SVGAGI (reference sequence). The CDR3 sequence is CASSTGGNTIYF. CDR3 bases: TGTGCCAGCAGTACAGGGGGAAACACCATATATTTT.

This clone was seen only once. The chain uses TRBV7-2 and TRBJ2-3; D ambiguous. V lost 1 base and J 1 base, leaving 9 bases between the germline ends. This CDR3 is built from 15 residues. Per the germline V gene, CDR1 is SGHTA and CDR2 is FQGNSA. The CDR3 spells CASSLEGARTDTQYF. The DNA for the CDR3 is TGTGCCAGCAGCTTAGAAGGAGCACGCACAGATACGCAGTATTTT.

The sample holds a few counts of this clone. The chain links TRBV6-4 to TRBJ2-6; possibly TRBD1 for D (5 bases). The CDR3 extends over 16 amino acids. Germline assignment: CDR1 MRHNA and CDR2 SNTAGT. V was trimmed by 2 bases and J by 1 base, leaving 9 bases between them. CDR3 sequence (DNA): TGTGCCAGCAGTGACCGGTCAGGGTCTGGGGCCAACGTCCTGACTTTC. It translates to CASSDRSGSGANVLTF.

The chain has TRBV6-5 and TRBJ1-6; unclear D gene. Between the trimmed V and J ends, which lost 3 bases and 6 bases, there was a span of 12 bases. CDR3 size: 15 residues. The germline V gene encodes CDR1 MNHEY and CDR2 SVGAGI. Here the CDR3 DNA reads TGTGCCAGCAGTTATACTGGTCTGATTAATTCACCCCTCCACTTT. It encodes CASSYTGLINSPLHF.

The rearrangement joins TRBV9 to TRBJ2-6, with a possible D match to TRBD2 (5 bases). The CDR3 consists of 17 residues. Germline assignment: CDR1 SGDLS and CDR2 YYNGEE. With 0 bases removed from V and 0 bases from J, the gap between germline ends came to 10 bases. In nucleotides, the CDR3 is TGTGCCAGCAGCGTAGTGGGAGAAACCTCTGGGGCCAACGTCCTGACTTTC. This codes for CASSVVGETSGANVLTF.

The chain recombines TRBV29-1 with TRBJ2-7, with 11 bases aligning to TRBD1. In germline, CDR1 is SQVTM, CDR2 ANQGSEA. The CDR3 contains 14 residues. Trimming removed 6 bases from V and 3 bases from J; junction bases left unmatched: 7. As DNA, the CDR3 is TGCAGCGTGACGCCGGGACAGGGGGGCTACGAGCAGTACTTC. It yields the protein CSVTPGQGGYEQYF.

The genes are TRBV4-2 and TRBJ1-1, with 7 bases fitting TRBD1. CDR3 length: 15 amino acids. CDR1 and CDR2 (germline): LGHNA, YNFKEQ. V was clipped by 4 bases and J by 3 bases; unmatched bases: 8. The CDR3 is CASSPRQGRDTEAFF. The CDR3 region has the DNA TGTGCCAGCAGCCCTAGACAGGGAAGAGACACTGAAGCTTTCTTT.

V gene TRBV7-9 combines with J gene TRBJ1-5; unclear D gene. Deletions cut 4 bases from V and 4 bases from J, with 8 bases between. The germline gives CDR1 SEHNR, CDR2 FQNEAQ (reference sequence). The CDR3 length is 13 residues. The CDR3 loop is CASSSSPNQPQHF. The CDR3 DNA reads TGTGCCAGCAGCTCCTCCCCGAATCAGCCCCAGCATTTT.

The V and J genes are TRBV30 and TRBJ1-4; 8 bases align to TRBD1. Germline-derived CDR1 and CDR2 are GTSNPN and SVGIG (reference sequence). The CDR3 consists of 15 residues. V lost 2 bases to trimming and J lost 7 bases; unmatched junction nucleotides: 9. The CDR3 bases are TGTGCCTGGAGTAAGACTCAGGGGGCAGGTGAAAAACTGTTTTTT. Its protein is CAWSKTQGAGEKLFF.

V is TRBV30 and J is TRBJ1-1; TRBD1 matches 7 bases. The CDR3 is made up of 12 amino acids. The V segment lost 8 bases and the J segment 3 bases; nucleotides outside the gene matches: 6. Germline CDR1 is GTSNPN and CDR2 is SVGIG (reference sequence). The CDR3 DNA reads TGTGCCATCCAGACAGGGTACACTGAAGCTTTCTTT. Translated, it gives CAIQTGYTEAFF.

The chain links TRBV7-2 to TRBJ2-6; 7 bases agree with TRBD1. CDR1 is SGHTA, CDR2 FQGNSA, per germline. V was clipped by 2 bases and J by 3 bases; unmatched bases: 7. The CDR3 contains 17 residues. The DNA for the CDR3 is TGTGCCAGCAGCTTAAGGGGGCACGTGATTGGGGCCAACGTCCTGACTTTC. This sequence encodes CASSLRGHVIGANVLTF.

This clone came up once. The rearrangement links TRBV30 to TRBJ1-4; perhaps TRBD1 as D (5 bases). Trimming took off 4 bases at V and 4 bases at J, with 13 bases between the two ends. This CDR3 has 14 residues. Germline V gene lookup returns CDR1 GTSNPN and CDR2 SVGIG (reference sequence). As DNA, the CDR3 is TGTGCCTGGAACGGGGGGTCCCTTAATGAAAAACTGTTTTTT. Translating gives CAWNGGSLNEKLFF.

In its sample, this clone was seen once. The chain employs TRBV5-6 and TRBJ2-1; a weak D match, TRBD1 (6 bases). Trimming pared 3 bases from V and 3 bases from J, leaving 16 bases between. CDR3 length: 16 residues. CDR1 is SGHDT and CDR2 is YYEEEE in the germline V gene. CDR3 DNA: TGTGCCAGCAGCTATATCCGGGACAATAACTACAATGAGCAGTTCTTC. Translation gives CASSYIRDNNYNEQFF.

This clone was counted at least ten times. Written as DNA, the CDR3 is TGTGCCAGCAGTGAAGGGACAGGGGGGCAGCCCCAGCATTTT. Its protein product is CASSEGTGGQPQHF. The J gene is TRBJ1-5, the V gene TRBV2; 10 bases agree with TRBD1. There are 14 residues in the CDR3. CDR1 SNHLY and CDR2 FYNNEI come from the germline V gene. V gave up 1 base and J gave up 7 bases; unmatched junction bases: 1.

This rearrangement joins TRBV9 to TRBJ2-7; D ambiguous. Trimming stripped 2 bases from V and 0 bases from J, with 9 bases between. CDR1 is SGDLS and CDR2 is YYNGEE in the germline V gene. The CDR3 is 14 residues long. In nucleotides, the CDR3 is TGTGCCAGCAGCGTGGGCGAGAGCTCCTACGAGCAGTACTTC. Translating gives CASSVGESSYEQYF.

V gene TRBV27 combines with J gene TRBJ2-5; 7 bases align to TRBD2. The V gene end was trimmed by 2 bases and the J gene end by 4 bases; junction bases not matched to a gene: 10. The CDR3 loop spans 16 amino acids. Germline CDR1 MNHEY, CDR2 SMNVEV (reference sequence). The CDR3 nucleotides are TGTGCCAGCAGTTTAGTTTCGACTAGCCGGGTAGAGACCCAGTACTTC. It specifies CASSLVSTSRVETQYF.

This clone came up once. The V call is TRBV18, the J call TRBJ1-1; D is ambiguous. The germline gives CDR1 KGHSH, CDR2 LQKENI. The germline V and J ends were trimmed by 0 bases and 4 bases, with 15 bases remaining between them. The CDR3 is 16 residues long. CDR3 in amino acids: CASSPPIGNAGTEAFF. The CDR3 DNA is TGTGCCAGCTCACCACCAATCGGGAATGCTGGCACTGAAGCTTTCTTT.

This clone was seen a few times. V gene TRBV5-1 combines with J gene TRBJ2-3; 8 bases line up with TRBD2. CDR3 length equals 16 residues. With 2 bases clipped from V and 3 bases from J, the junction kept 8 bases outside the gene matches. Germline assignment: CDR1 SGHRS and CDR2 YFSETQ. This CDR3 reads CASSFGGAGGTDTQYF. In nucleotides, the CDR3 is TGCGCCAGCAGCTTCGGGGGGGCCGGTGGTACAGATACGCAGTATTTT.

V gene TRBV15 combines with J gene TRBJ1-2; tentatively, D is TRBD1 (6 bases). The CDR3 has 13 amino acids. The germline V and J ends were trimmed by 3 bases and 4 bases, with 9 bases remaining between them. Germline V gives CDR1 LNHNV, CDR2 YYDKDF (reference sequence). CDR3 coding DNA: TGTGCCACCAGCAGGGGGGGGCTCTATGGCTACACCTTC. This codes for CATSRGGLYGYTF.

The chain is built from TRBV5-4 and TRBJ2-3; 9 bases are shared with TRBD2. V was clipped by 1 base and J by 5 bases; unmatched bases: 5. CDR3 length: 15 amino acids. Per germline, CDR1 SGHNT and CDR2 YYREEE (reference sequence). CDR3 bases: TGTGCCAGCAGCTTGCGGGCGGGGGGGCGAGATACGCAGTATTTT. Its translation is CASSLRAGGRDTQYF.

The CDR3 reads CASSYGGGAGEQFF. CDR3 coding DNA: TGTGCCAGCAGTTACGGCGGGGGGGCTGGGGAGCAGTTCTTC. The chain combines TRBV6-5 with TRBJ2-1; 9 bases are a match to TRBD2. Trimming cost V 2 bases and J 10 bases; bases outside gene matches: 6. Germline CDR1 is MNHEY and CDR2 is SVGAGI. The CDR3 length is 14 residues.

The chain couples TRBV11-2 to TRBJ2-1, with TRBD2 matching 10 bases. Germline CDR1 SGHAT, CDR2 FQNNGV. The V gene end was trimmed by 5 bases and the J gene end by 7 bases; junction bases not matched to a gene: 11. The CDR3 has 16 residues. In DNA form, the CDR3 reads TGTGCCAGCAGCCCTCCCGGGCTAGCGGGGGTAAATGAGCAGTTCTTC. Its translation: CASSPPGLAGVNEQFF.

The rearrangement joins TRBV18 to TRBJ2-1; D is undetermined. CDR3 size: 13 residues. Germline values: CDR1 KGHSH, CDR2 LQKENI. Trimming took off 2 bases at V and 5 bases at J, with 7 bases between the two ends. CDR3 coding DNA: TGTGCCAGCTCACCATTGGCAGACAATGAGCAGTTCTTC. The encoded protein is CASSPLADNEQFF.

The rearrangement uses TRBV7-8 and TRBJ2-7; 11 bases agree with TRBD1. Per germline, CDR1 SGHVS and CDR2 FQNEAQ. V shed 3 bases, J shed 5 bases, and the junction held 3 bases outside the gene matches. The CDR3 runs to 14 residues. CDR3 loop: CASSFGQGAHEQYF. CDR3 sequence (DNA): TGTGCCAGCAGCTTCGGACAGGGGGCGCACGAGCAGTACTTC. The full variable domain, its missing parts supplied by reference TRBV7-8 and TRBJ2-7, is GAGVSQSPRYKVAKRGQDVALRCDPISGHVSLFWYQQALGQGPEFLTYFQNEAQLDKSGLPSDRFFAERPEGSVSTLKIQRTQQEDSAVYLCASSFGQGAHEQYFGPGTRLTVT.

This chain links TRBV6-5 with TRBJ1-1; perhaps TRBD1 as D (6 bases). V was cut by 1 base and J by 6 bases, with 12 bases left in between. The germline gives CDR1 MNHEY, CDR2 SVGAGI. CDR3 length: 14 residues. The CDR3 reads CASSYLQGAAEAFF. CDR3 nucleotides: TGTGCCAGCAGTTACTTACAGGGAGCCGCTGAAGCTTTCTTT.

This chain joins TRBV7-2 and TRBJ1-4; D may be TRBD1 (6 bases). Germline CDR1 and CDR2: SGHTA and FQGNSA. Trimming took off 5 bases at V and 8 bases at J, with 15 bases between the two ends. The CDR3 totals 14 residues. This CDR3 is CASSPGGGWEKLFF. DNA for the CDR3: TGTGCCAGCAGCCCCGGGGGGGGCTGGGAAAAACTGTTTTTT.

This clone was counted only a few times. CDR3 sequence reads: CASTLPGQVMKAFF. CDR3 DNA sequence: TGTGCCAGTACCTTACCGGGACAGGTTATGAAGGCTTTCTTT. The chain combines TRBV19 with TRBJ1-1; 8 bases fit TRBD1. With 7 bases clipped from V and 11 bases from J, the junction kept 15 bases outside the gene matches. This CDR3 region has 14 residues. The germline CDR1 and CDR2 sequences are LNHDA and SQIVND (reference sequence).